Listed below are T cell receptor beta chains from one sample, sequenced in a study of blood T cell repertoires in COVID-19. Measured with immunoSEQ multiplex PCR; TCRdb has only the in-frame clones, and not every one. The sample shows under 250,000 clones, 80% to 90% of them seen only once. Material: PBMCs or T cells enriched from blood (not recorded which). The receptors come from a woman aged 30 to 39 with acute COVID-19. Each CDR3 is given with its conserved first and last residue. D genes are given only for firm matches. Clone size is stated in some rows and not others, as once, few, many or a class when expanded.

TRBV7-8,TRBJ2-1,TRBD1,.,CASSGRQGNEQFF,TGTGCCAGCAGCGGAAGACAGGGGAATGAGCAGTTCTTC
TRBV10-3,TRBJ1-5,.,.,CAISGGQNQPQHF,TGTGCCATCAGTGGGGGGCAGAATCAGCCCCAGCATTTT
TRBV7-9,TRBJ2-1,.,.,CASSLPFGGQTNNEQFF,TGTGCCAGCAGCTTACCCTTCGGGGGACAGACGAACAATGAGCAGTTCTTC
TRBV25-1,TRBJ2-5,TRBD2,.,CASSGLAGGTGQETQYF,TGTGCCAGCAGTGGGCTAGCGGGGGGAACAGGTCAAGAGACCCAGTACTTC
TRBV3-1/TRBV3-2,TRBJ1-6,.,once,CASSPRTESPLHF,TGTGCCAGCAGCCCCCGTACAGAGTCACCCCTCCACTTT
TRBV29-1,TRBJ1-1,TRBD1,.,CSVDLDRGDTEAFF,TGCAGCGTTGATCTAGACAGGGGGGATACTGAAGCTTTCTTT
TRBV7-8,TRBJ2-1,.,.,CASSLFRDSGGPNEQFF,TGTGCCAGCAGCTTATTTCGTGATAGCGGCGGCCCCAATGAGCAGTTCTTC
TRBV6-2/TRBV6-3,TRBJ2-4,.,.,CASSSPGRRGNIQYF,TGTGCCAGCAGTTCCCCTGGGAGGCGGGGAAACATTCAGTACTTC
TRBV4-1,TRBJ1-2,.,.,CASSQYPRDNYGYTF,TGCGCCAGCAGCCAATACCCGCGGGATAACTATGGCTACACCTTC
TRBV4-1,TRBJ1-6,.,.,CASSQELSTYNSPLHF,TGCGCCAGCAGCCAAGAGCTTTCTACCTATAATTCACCCCTCCACTTT
TRBV20-1,TRBJ2-7,.,.,CSARDRVEQYF,TGCAGTGCTAGAGATCGGGTCGAGCAGTACTTC
TRBV3-1/TRBV3-2,TRBJ1-5,TRBD1,.,CASSQGTGHDQPQHF,TGTGCCAGCAGCCAAGGGACAGGGCACGATCAGCCCCAGCATTTT
TRBV5-1,TRBJ2-3,.,.,CASSTGLDTQYF,TGCGCCAGCAGCACCGGACTTGATACGCAGTATTTT
TRBV10-3,TRBJ1-2,.,.,CAISESRGMGYGYTF,TGTGCCATCAGTGAGTCGCGGGGAATGGGCTATGGCTACACCTTC
TRBV7-6,TRBJ2-7,.,.,CASSLEQHYEQYF,TGTGCCAGCAGCTTAGAACAGCACTACGAGCAGTACTTC
TRBV19,TRBJ1-2,.,.,CASSIWQHNYGYTF,TGTGCCAGTAGTATTTGGCAACACAACTATGGCTACACCTTC
TRBV27,TRBJ1-6,.,.,CASGRAGSYNSPLHF,TGTGCCAGCGGGAGGGCAGGCTCCTATAATTCACCCCTCCACTTT
TRBV5-1,TRBJ2-2,.,.,CASSWTKGPGELFF,TGCGCCAGCAGCTGGACAAAGGGCCCCGGGGAGCTGTTTTTT
TRBV7-2,TRBJ2-7,TRBD1,.,CASSPGTGGTVQYF,TGTGCCAGCAGCCCCGGGACAGGTGGAACGGTGCAGTACTTC
TRBV10-3,TRBJ1-4,.,once,CASREQPEEKLFF,TGTGCCAGCCGCGAACAGCCAGAGGAAAAACTGTTTTTT
TRBV5-1,TRBJ1-1,.,.,CASSLQRSDTEAFF,TGCGCCAGCAGCTTGCAGCGTTCGGACACTGAAGCTTTCTTT
TRBV4-3,TRBJ2-7,.,.,CASSQDGVSGEQYF,TGCGCCAGCAGCCAAGATGGAGTATCAGGGGAGCAGTACTTC
TRBV7-9,TRBJ2-1,TRBD2,.,CASSLAIAGGLDEQFF,TGTGCCAGCAGCTTAGCTATAGCGGGGGGCCTCGATGAGCAGTTCTTC
TRBV28,TRBJ1-2,.,.,CASTSPQGHRSGGYTF,TGTGCCAGCACCTCACCGCAGGGTCACCGGTCGGGTGGCTACACCTTC
TRBV4-1,TRBJ2-7,TRBD2,.,CASSLGEGPDRTYEQYF,TGCGCCAGCAGCCTCGGGGAGGGGCCGGACCGGACCTACGAGCAGTACTTC
TRBV6-4,TRBJ2-3,TRBD2,many,CASSDSASGGTTDTQYF,TGTGCCAGCAGTGACTCTGCTAGCGGGGGGACCACAGATACGCAGTATTTT
TRBV15,TRBJ2-1,TRBD1,.,CATNPDRGNYNEQFF,TGTGCCACCAACCCCGACAGGGGCAATTACAATGAGCAGTTCTTC
TRBV19,TRBJ1-2,.,few,CASTPWGVGGYTF,TGTGCCAGTACCCCTTGGGGGGTCGGTGGCTACACCTTC